A single sample is the source of the 27 T cell receptor beta chains below, sequenced in a study of blood T cells in healthy people across ages (dated by TCRdb to 2014 to 2015). The library came from 5' RACE. Sequenced on an Illumina HiSeq 2500. A second PCR of roughly 7 to 11 cycles was performed with a sample-barcoded 5' primer and a J-beta primer mix. Clones were called with MiXCR by TCRdb after fastp trimmed the public reads at Q25, and only in-frame beta chains were retained. Here each entry gathers all rows of one CDR3 protein and keeps the most common genes and DNA. This sample holds 850,000 to 1,100,000 distinct CDR3 sequences; 30% to 40% were observed only once. The leading ten clones occupy roughly 14% of the sample. Source material: blood. Source of these receptors: a man in his late teens or twenties in good health.

The V gene is TRBV2, the J gene TRBJ2-1, with 8 bases identical to TRBD1. The CDR3 spans 13 residues. J was trimmed by 4 bases and V by 7 bases; bases with no gene match: 3. Looked up from germline, CDR1 is SNHLY and CDR2 is FYNNEI. The CDR3: CASKQGGYNEQFF. The CDR3 DNA follows: TGTGCCAGCAAACAGGGGGGATACAATGAGCAGTTCTTC.

The rearrangement joins TRBV29-1 to TRBJ1-2, with D unresolved. CDR1 and CDR2 from the germline V gene are SQVTM and ANQGSEA. The CDR3 consists of 13 residues. Trimming cost V 6 bases and J 3 bases, with 14 bases left between them. The DNA of the CDR3 is TGCAGCGTCAGTATATTCACGGACTATGGCTACACCTTC. The encoded protein is CSVSIFTDYGYTF.

The gene calls are TRBV20-1 and TRBJ1-4; possibly TRBD1 for D (5 bases). Trimming cost V 3 bases and J 2 bases, with 13 bases left between them. The CDR3 is 15 amino acids. Germline CDR1 reads DFQATT; CDR2 reads SNEGSKA (reference sequence). CDR3 sequence (DNA): TGCAGTGCTAGTTGGGGGGGAACGACTAATGAAAAACTGTTTTTT. This codes for CSASWGGTTNEKLFF.

J is TRBJ1-1 and V is TRBV9; no definite D call. Germline V lookup: CDR1 SGDLS, CDR2 YYNGEE. Trimming stripped 3 bases from V and 3 bases from J, with 15 bases between. This CDR3 is built from 15 residues. DNA for the CDR3: TGTGCCAGCAGCGAGAGACACTTAATGGACACTGAAGCTTTCTTT. Residues: CASSERHLMDTEAFF.

This clonotype was recorded a few times. This chain links TRBV20-1 with TRBJ1-1, with D tentatively TRBD1 (5 bases). The CDR3 runs 15 residues. From germline, CDR1 is DFQATT and CDR2 SNEGSKA (reference sequence). V was shortened by 5 bases and J by 4 bases, with 20 bases between the two germline ends. In nucleotides, the CDR3 is TGCAGTGCTTCCTCCTGGGGCAGAAAAGGCACTGAAGCTTTCTTT. Its translation: CSASSWGRKGTEAFF.

The V gene is TRBV5-5, the J gene TRBJ1-1, with unresolved D. CDR1 and CDR2 from the germline V gene are SGHKS and YYEKEE (reference sequence). The CDR3 is 15 residues long. With 2 bases removed from V and 1 base from J, the gap between germline ends came to 12 bases. Here the CDR3 DNA reads TGTGCCAGCAGCTTAAAGGCGGTTGGGAACACTGAAGCTTTCTTT. Residues: CASSLKAVGNTEAFF.

A few counts support this clonotype. The chain carries TRBV2 and TRBJ2-1; D gene ambiguous. CDR1 and CDR2 from the germline V gene are SNHLY and FYNNEI. The CDR3 has 12 residues. V dropped 6 bases and J dropped 10 bases, with 13 bases sitting between them. The CDR3 sequence: CASSGPYDEQFF. CDR3 coding DNA: TGTGCCAGCAGCGGGCCCTACGACGAGCAGTTCTTC.

The V call is TRBV20-1, the J call TRBJ1-1; TRBD1 matches at 7 bases. The CDR3 loop spans 13 amino acids. CDR1 and CDR2 from the germline V gene are DFQATT and SNEGSKA (reference sequence). V shed 5 bases, J shed 4 bases, and the junction held 7 bases outside the gene matches. The CDR3 loop is CSAPLNRGTEAFF. CDR3 bases: TGCAGTGCTCCGTTAAACAGGGGCACTGAAGCTTTCTTT.

This clonotype was counted between two and nine times. The gene calls are TRBV7-9 and TRBJ2-7, with D hard to call. Germline V CDR1 and CDR2: SEHNR, FQNEAQ (reference sequence). Trimming left V 0 bases short and J 4 bases short, with 19 bases between. The CDR3 covers 17 residues. The CDR3 spells CASSLAVDYQHLYEQYF. DNA for the CDR3: TGTGCCAGCAGCTTAGCGGTGGATTACCAACATCTTTACGAGCAGTACTTC.

The genes are TRBV7-3 and TRBJ2-3, with unresolved D. CDR1 is SGHTA, CDR2 FQGTGA, per germline. The V end was cut by 1 base, the J end by 5 bases, with 4 bases between. The CDR3 length is 12 residues. This CDR3 reads CASSLNEDTQYF. CDR3 sequence (DNA): TGTGCCAGCAGCTTAAATGAAGATACGCAGTATTTT.

This clonotype was seen just once. This chain uses TRBV10-3 with TRBJ2-3; possibly TRBD1 for D (6 bases). CDR3 length: 18 residues. Germline V CDR1 and CDR2: ENHRY, SYGVKD. Trimming removed 5 bases from V and 1 base from J, with 22 bases in between. The CDR3 here is CAISYRAQAVSGTDTQYF. The CDR3 nucleotides read TGTGCCATCAGTTACAGGGCCCAAGCCGTCTCTGGCACAGATACGCAGTATTTT.

The chain carries TRBV9 and TRBJ2-3; 9 nucleotides match TRBD2. Germline trimming cut 2 bases from V and 4 bases from J; bases unmatched to any gene: 8. This CDR3 spans 16 amino acids. CDR1 and CDR2 from the germline V gene are SGDLS and YYNGEE. DNA for the CDR3: TGTGCCAGCAGCGTTAAGGCGGGGGGGAGTGCAGATACGCAGTATTTT. Translating it yields CASSVKAGGSADTQYF.

Regarding this clonotype: A much bigger clone sits one base away, suggesting this may be a read error. This chain links TRBV4-3 with TRBJ1-2; D is unresolved. The CDR3 sequence is 13 residues long. The V and J ends lost 4 bases and 7 bases respectively, with 13 bases between them. From germline, CDR1 is LGHNA and CDR2 YSLEER. CDR3 sequence (DNA): TGCGCCAGCAGCCCAGTGACTGGCTGTGGCTACACCTTC. This gives the protein CASSPVTGCGYTF.

Note on this clonotype: The germline gene is not matched at one end of the junction; a read error may be the cause. This chain connects TRBV2 to TRBJ1-1, with D possibly matching TRBD1 (5 bases). The CDR3 contains 14 residues. The germline gives CDR1 SNHLY, CDR2 FYNNEI. The CDR3 loop reads CAGSERQGEGEAFF. The CDR3 DNA follows: TGTGCCGGCAGTGAAAGGCAGGGAGAAGGTGAAGCTTTCTTT.

This clonotype showed up just once. The chain employs TRBV9 and TRBJ2-1; D remains ambiguous. The DNA end lines up better with TRBJ2-7; the J call may be wrong. Germline CDR1 and CDR2: SGDLS and YYNGEE. The length of the CDR3 is 14 residues. This CDR3 reads CASSVDRVYNEQYF. The CDR3 DNA reads as TGTGCCAGCAGCGTCGACCGGGTTTACAATGAGCAGTACTTC.

V gene TRBV6-5 combines with J gene TRBJ1-1; tentatively, D is TRBD1 (6 bases). V was pared by 9 bases and J by 1 base, with 18 bases between. Germline CDR1 and CDR2: MNHEY and SVGAGI. This CDR3 is 15 amino acids long. The CDR3 is CASSPQGPWNTEAFF. CDR3 nucleotides: TGTGCCAGTAGTCCACAGGGTCCGTGGAACACTGAAGCTTTCTTT.

The rearrangement uses TRBV14 and TRBJ2-5; D is possibly TRBD2 (6 bases). The CDR3 runs 14 residues. Germline CDR1 and CDR2: SGHDN and FVKESK. V was cut by 4 bases and J by 3 bases, with 12 bases left in between. CDR3 DNA sequence: TGTGCCAGCAGCCTGGGGGACTGGAAAGAGACCCAGTACTTC. This gives the protein CASSLGDWKETQYF.

This chain uses TRBV12-3 or TRBV12-4 with TRBJ2-7; a possible D gene is TRBD2 (5 bases). CDR3 length equals 13 residues. V was cut by 7 bases and J by 7 bases, with 17 bases left in between. The CDR3 spells CASTMDWLNEQYF. The CDR3 DNA sequence: TGTGCCAGCACCATGGACTGGCTTAATGAGCAGTACTTC.

CDR3: CASSFGAGQYF. The CDR3 bases are TGTGCCAGCAGTTTCGGGGCAGGGCAGTACTTC. The V and J genes are TRBV12-3 or TRBV12-4 and TRBJ2-7; D is perhaps TRBD1 or TRBD2 (5 bases each). V shed 3 bases and J shed 9 bases, with 9 bases lying between them. The CDR3 is made up of 11 amino acids.

The V and J genes are TRBV12-3 or TRBV12-4 and TRBJ2-1; 13 nucleotides match TRBD2. V lost 5 bases, J lost 8 bases, and 6 bases stayed unmatched. The CDR3 sequence is 15 residues long. CDR3 DNA sequence: TGTGCCAGCAGTCTTCGACTAGCGGGGGGTCATGAGCAGTTCTTC. Translated: CASSLRLAGGHEQFF.

The chain couples TRBV6-6 to TRBJ1-1; TRBD1 matches 9 bases. CDR3 length equals 15 residues. V lost 2 bases to trimming and J lost 6 bases; unmatched junction nucleotides: 7. Germline CDR1 MNHNY, CDR2 SVGAGI (reference sequence). The CDR3 DNA is TGTGCCAGCAGTTACGGGGGACAGGGTGACGCTGAAGCTTTCTTT. Translation gives CASSYGGQGDAEAFF.

The chain is built from TRBV20-1 and TRBJ1-1; D is perhaps TRBD1 (5 bases). The CDR3 contains 10 residues. In germline, CDR1 is DFQATT, CDR2 SNEGSKA (reference sequence). V lost 6 bases, J lost 7 bases, and 9 bases lay in between. For the CDR3, the DNA is TGCAGTGCCCAGGGAGTTGAAGCTTTCTTT. It specifies CSAQGVEAFF.

V usage is TRBV6-6 and J usage is TRBJ1-5; D may be TRBD1 (5 bases). CDR1 MNHNY and CDR2 SVGAGI come from the germline V gene (reference sequence). The CDR3 runs to 15 residues. Between the trimmed V and J ends, which lost 2 bases and 9 bases, there was a span of 17 bases. As DNA, the CDR3 is TGTGCCAGCAGTTACCCTGGGACCCTCGATGCGCCCCAGCATTTT. It is translated as CASSYPGTLDAPQHF.

Of note for this clonotype: An end of the junction differs from the germline gene, which may be a read error. This rearrangement joins TRBV2 to TRBJ1-2, with D possibly being TRBD1 (5 bases). CDR3 length: 14 amino acids. Germline V gene data show CDR1 as SNHLY and CDR2 as FYNNEI. The CDR3 spells CASGRGSLDYGHTF. In DNA form, the CDR3 reads TGTGCCAGCGGTCGGGGCAGCTTAGACTATGGCCACACCTTC. The complete variable domain, with remaining parts taken from reference TRBV2 and TRBJ1-2, reads EPEVTQTPSHQVTQMGQEVILRCVPISNHLYFYWYRQILGQKVEFLVSFYNNEISEKSEIFDDQFSVERPDGSNFTLKIRSTKLEDSAMYFCASGRGSLDYGHTFGSGTRLTVV.

This chain joins TRBV5-1 and TRBJ2-1, with 11 bases fitting TRBD2. CDR1 is SGHRS and CDR2 is YFSETQ in the germline V gene. Trimming removed 3 bases from V and 5 bases from J; junction bases left unmatched: 7. This CDR3 is 16 amino acids long. The CDR3 DNA is TGCGCCAGCAGCTACCCTAGCGGGGGGCTACACAATGAGCAGTTCTTC. This encodes CASSYPSGGLHNEQFF.

The rearrangement joins TRBV4-2 to TRBJ1-5; D might be TRBD1 (5 bases). CDR1 LGHNA and CDR2 YNFKEQ come from the germline V gene. Trimming stripped 8 bases from V and 0 bases from J, with 8 bases between. This CDR3 spans 13 amino acids. The CDR3 spells CASGGFSNQPQHF. CDR3 coding DNA: TGTGCCAGCGGGGGTTTTAGCAATCAGCCCCAGCATTTT.

This clonotype has just one count. The junction departs from germline at one end; a sequencing error may be responsible. This rearrangement joins TRBV5-1 to TRBJ1-1; tentatively, D is TRBD1 (5 bases). Per the germline V gene, CDR1 is SGHRS and CDR2 is YFSETQ. The CDR3 is 12 residues long. The CDR3 is CAGSLGRGEAFF. The CDR3 bases are TGCGCCGGCAGCTTGGGAAGGGGTGAAGCTTTCTTT.